Below are 23 T cell receptor beta chains sequenced from a single sample in a study of blood T cell repertoires in COVID-19. Here immunoSEQ multiplex PCR was the method, and the copy in TCRdb shows in-frame clones only, minus some. The sample records just under 85,000 clones, 85% to 90% being singletons. The specimen was peripheral blood. Source of these receptors: a man older than 75 with active or convalescent COVID-19.

The V and J genes are TRBV6-6 and TRBJ1-5; D is ambiguous. Looked up from germline, CDR1 is MNHNY and CDR2 is SVGAGI (reference sequence). V was shortened by 8 bases and J by 7 bases, with 12 bases between the two germline ends. CDR3 length: 12 residues. The CDR3 loop reads CASASLNQPQHF. The CDR3 DNA follows: TGTGCCAGCGCAAGCTTGAACCAGCCCCAGCATTTT.

The table lists this clone with a count of one. J is TRBJ2-3 and V is TRBV2, with 8 bases matching TRBD2. V shed 3 bases and J 0 bases; nucleotides not matched to a gene: 8. This CDR3 contains 17 residues. Germline-derived CDR1 and CDR2 are SNHLY and FYNNEI. The chain's CDR3 is CASSDGLIAGSTDTQYF. CDR3 sequence (DNA): TGTGCCAGCAGTGATGGTTTGATAGCGGGGAGCACAGATACGCAGTATTTT.

Only one count was recorded for this clone. The chain couples TRBV10-3 to TRBJ1-4, with D tentatively TRBD1 (6 bases). The V end lost 0 bases, the J end lost 8 bases, and 13 bases lay between the germline ends. The CDR3 is 15 residues long. Germline assignment: CDR1 ENHRY and CDR2 SYGVKD. The CDR3 reads CAISESMGAAEKLFF. CDR3 DNA: TGTGCCATCAGTGAGTCGATGGGGGCGGCCGAAAAACTGTTTTTT.

This clone was picked up one time. The chain carries TRBV9 and TRBJ2-5; D is undetermined. V was clipped by 2 bases and J by 5 bases, with 13 bases between them. This CDR3 has 14 amino acids. Per germline, CDR1 SGDLS and CDR2 YYNGEE. The CDR3 here is CASSVPSGAETQYF. The CDR3 DNA reads TGTGCCAGCAGCGTCCCTAGTGGAGCTGAGACCCAGTACTTC.

The chain couples TRBV10-3 to TRBJ1-5; D ambiguous. CDR1 and CDR2 (germline): ENHRY, SYGVKD. Between the trimmed V and J ends, which lost 4 bases and 9 bases, there was a span of 13 bases. The CDR3 loop spans 13 amino acids. Written as DNA, the CDR3 is TGTGCCATCAGTGTAGGCGGGGAGGGGCCCCAGCATTTT. It yields the protein CAISVGGEGPQHF.

The rearrangement uses TRBV18 and TRBJ2-7; perhaps TRBD2 as D (5 bases). CDR3 length equals 15 residues. Trimming removed 3 bases from V and 5 bases from J, with 17 bases in between. Per the germline V gene, CDR1 is KGHSH and CDR2 is LQKENI. CDR3 in amino acids: CASSPRGASMDEQYV. In nucleotides, the CDR3 is TGTGCCAGCTCACCCCGGGGAGCATCGATGGACGAGCAGTACGTC.

J is TRBJ2-7 and V is TRBV5-6; 7 bases are shared with TRBD1. CDR1 is SGHDT and CDR2 is YYEEEE in the germline V gene. V was clipped by 3 bases and J by 5 bases; unmatched bases: 8. The CDR3 is 14 amino acids. In nucleotides, the CDR3 is TGTGCCAGCAGCTCCCGACAGGGATTCAACGAGCAGTACGTC. It encodes CASSSRQGFNEQYV.

This chain uses TRBV19 with TRBJ2-5; 16 bases are shared with TRBD2. Germline CDR1 LNHDA, CDR2 SQIVND (reference sequence). This CDR3 has 17 residues. Trimming took 3 bases from V and 0 from J; bases not matched to a gene: 1. The CDR3: CASSMGLAGGHQETQYF. The CDR3 nucleotides are TGTGCCAGTAGTATGGGACTAGCGGGGGGGCACCAAGAGACCCAGTACTTC.

The chain links TRBV25-1 to TRBJ2-2, with D unclear. The CDR3 has 14 residues. With 3 bases removed from V and 9 bases from J, the gap between germline ends came to 14 bases. Per the germline V gene, CDR1 is MGHDK and CDR2 is SYGVNS. The CDR3: CASSDKEYLRELFF. The CDR3, as DNA: TGTGCCAGCAGTGACAAAGAGTACCTGAGGGAGCTGTTTTTT.

This chain uses TRBV5-6 with TRBJ2-3; D is undetermined. V lost 0 bases to trimming and J lost 0 bases, with 8 bases between them. The CDR3 spans 15 residues. Germline CDR1 and CDR2: SGHDT and YYEEEE. The CDR3, as DNA: TGTGCCAGCAGCTTGGGGAGACGGAGCACAGATACGCAGTATTTT. Translation: CASSLGRRSTDTQYF.

CDR3: CASSSISSNQPQHF. CDR3 DNA sequence: TGTGCCAGCAGTTCCATTTCCAGCAATCAGCCCCAGCATTTT. The genes are TRBV27 and TRBJ1-5; D uncertain. The CDR3 runs to 14 residues. Trimming took off 4 bases at V and 1 base at J, with 8 bases between the two ends. Germline loops: CDR1 MNHEY, CDR2 SMNVEV (reference sequence).

The V gene is TRBV7-8, the J gene TRBJ1-6, with unresolved D. Per the germline V gene, CDR1 is SGHVS and CDR2 is FQNEAQ. Trimming pared 0 bases from V and 3 bases from J, leaving 12 bases between. The CDR3 sequence is 17 residues long. This CDR3 reads CASSLAGRGIYNSPLHF. The CDR3 nucleotides read TGTGCCAGCAGCTTAGCGGGGAGAGGGATCTATAATTCACCCCTCCACTTT.

The CDR3 sequence is CASSSSGSNTDTQYF. CDR3 bases: TGTGCCAGCAGTTCAAGCGGGAGTAATACAGATACGCAGTATTTT. The chain has TRBV2 and TRBJ2-3; 8 nucleotides agree with TRBD2. The CDR3 spans 15 residues. From germline, CDR1 is SNHLY and CDR2 FYNNEI. The ends lost 5 bases at V and 3 bases at J; junction bases unmatched: 7. Full variable domain (outside the CDR3, taken from reference TRBV2 and TRBJ2-3): EPEVTQTPSHQVTQMGQEVILRCVPISNHLYFYWYRQILGQKVEFLVSFYNNEISEKSEIFDDQFSVERPDGSNFTLKIRSTKLEDSAMYFCASSSSGSNTDTQYFGPGTRLTVL.

The chain has TRBV7-2 and TRBJ2-3; D remains ambiguous. V lost 6 bases and J 2 bases, leaving 15 bases between the germline ends. The V gene's germline CDR1 is SGHTA and CDR2 FQGNSA. CDR3 length: 15 residues. This CDR3 reads CASSYTPGNTDTQYF. The DNA for the CDR3 is TGTGCCAGCAGTTATACTCCAGGAAACACAGATACGCAGTATTTT.

This chain joins TRBV19 and TRBJ1-1; no clear D. Germline CDR1 and CDR2: LNHDA and SQIVND (reference sequence). The germline V and J ends were trimmed by 7 bases and 3 bases, with 12 bases remaining between them. The CDR3 has 13 amino acids. For the CDR3, the DNA is TGTGCCAGTAAGTTCGGGAGGGACACTGAAGCTTTCTTT. Its translation is CASKFGRDTEAFF.

This clone came up a few times. V gene TRBV5-1 combines with J gene TRBJ2-7; D possibly corresponds to TRBD1 (5 bases). V lost 0 bases to trimming and J lost 3 bases, with 10 bases between them. Per the germline V gene, CDR1 is SGHRS and CDR2 is YFSETQ. The CDR3 is 14 amino acids. This chain's CDR3 is CASSLDSRVYEQYV. Here the CDR3 DNA reads TGCGCCAGCAGCTTGGATAGCAGGGTCTACGAGCAGTACGTC.

This clone was detected once. The chain carries TRBV6-5 and TRBJ1-2, with 10 bases aligning to TRBD1. The CDR3 runs 15 residues. J gave up 4 bases and V 6 bases, and 8 bases lay outside the gene matches. The V gene's germline CDR1 is MNHEY and CDR2 SVGAGI. CDR3 sequence: CASRRQGATSYGYTF. CDR3 coding DNA: TGTGCCAGCAGGCGACAGGGGGCAACGAGCTATGGCTACACCTTC.

The chain uses TRBV11-3 and TRBJ1-2; TRBD1 aligns across 8 bases. Germline V gene lookup returns CDR1 SGHNT and CDR2 YENEEA. V shed 5 bases and J 6 bases; nucleotides not matched to a gene: 5. The CDR3 has 13 residues. The CDR3 nucleotides read TGTGCCAGCAGCCGGACAGGGATTGATGGCTACACCTTC. Encoded protein: CASSRTGIDGYTF.

The chain employs TRBV2 and TRBJ2-5; 9 nucleotides match TRBD2. This CDR3 has 16 residues. Trimming removed 6 bases from V and 3 bases from J; junction bases left unmatched: 11. Germline CDR1 is SNHLY and CDR2 is FYNNEI. CDR3 residues: CASSSRTSAGEETQYF. The CDR3 DNA is TGTGCCAGCAGCTCCCGGACTAGCGCGGGGGAAGAGACCCAGTACTTC.

This chain uses TRBV18 with TRBJ2-1; 8 nucleotides agree with TRBD1. CDR3 length: 15 residues. V was clipped by 5 bases and J by 1 base; unmatched bases: 4. The germline V gene encodes CDR1 KGHSH and CDR2 LQKENI. CDR3 amino acids: CASSARTGSYNEQFF. CDR3 DNA: TGTGCCAGCTCAGCCCGGACAGGGTCCTACAATGAGCAGTTCTTC.

This clone was recorded only once. This chain links TRBV5-5 with TRBJ2-4, with a weak D call TRBD2 (6 bases). Germline V gives CDR1 SGHKS, CDR2 YYEKEE (reference sequence). CDR3 length equals 16 residues. Trimming removed 0 bases from V and 0 bases from J, with 10 bases in between. In nucleotides, the CDR3 is TGTGCCAGCAGCTTGGCCCGGGGGATAGCCAAAAACATTCAGTACTTC. The encoded protein is CASSLARGIAKNIQYF. The full variable domain, its missing parts supplied by reference TRBV5-5 and TRBJ2-4, is DAGVTQSPTHLIKTRGQQVTLRCSPISGHKSVSWYQQVLGQGPQFIFQYYEKEERGRGNFPDRFSARQFPNYSSELNVNALLLGDSALYLCASSLARGIAKNIQYFGAGTRLSVL.

The chain combines TRBV5-1 with TRBJ2-2, with D tentatively TRBD1 (5 bases). The CDR3 consists of 14 residues. Germline V lookup: CDR1 SGHRS, CDR2 YFSETQ. V was trimmed by 0 bases and J by 4 bases, leaving 7 bases between them. This CDR3 is CASSLGQSTGELFF. In nucleotides, the CDR3 is TGCGCCAGCAGCTTGGGACAGAGCACCGGGGAGCTGTTTTTT.

This clone occurred once. The chain uses TRBV13 and TRBJ1-2; D is ambiguous. Germline V gene data show CDR1 as PRHDT and CDR2 as FYEKMQ (reference sequence). V lost 5 bases and J 4 bases, leaving 14 bases between the germline ends. This CDR3 is 14 amino acids long. The CDR3 loop is CASSPRGISYGYTF. The CDR3 region has the DNA TGTGCCAGCAGCCCCCGGGGAATAAGCTATGGCTACACCTTC.